This TCR beta chain was identified during a study of cytomegalovirus exposure and HLA in healthy donors. Study-wide background: Researchers found that just over 80% of almost 400 genotyped donors fell within the Caucasian-associated ancestry cluster.

Primers: 60 Vbeta forward and 13 Jbeta reverse. Repertoires were generated with immunoSEQ multiplex PCR, while TCRdb's copy carries only in-frame clones and drops some. The data show under 200,000 clones, 65% to 85% seen once. The clonotype originates from a woman in her thirties or forties in good health and CMV-seropositive. The sequencing input was PBMCs.

The DNA for the CDR3 is TGTGCCATCAACAGGGGGGAGGGCACTGAAGCTTTCTTT. This encodes CAINRGEGTEAFF. The chain links TRBV10-3 to TRBJ1-1; TRBD1 matches at 8 bases. This CDR3 contains 13 residues. With 7 bases clipped from V and 4 bases from J, the junction kept 5 bases outside the gene matches. Germline V gene sequence: CDR1 ENHRY, CDR2 SYGVKD.